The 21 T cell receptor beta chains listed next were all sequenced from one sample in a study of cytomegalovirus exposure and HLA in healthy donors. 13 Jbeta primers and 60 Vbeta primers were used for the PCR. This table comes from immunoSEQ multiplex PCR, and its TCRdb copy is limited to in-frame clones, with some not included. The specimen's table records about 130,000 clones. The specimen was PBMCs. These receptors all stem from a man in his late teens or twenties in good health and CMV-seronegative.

Here the CDR3 reads CASSFGTSGAGETQYF. The CDR3 DNA follows: TGTGCCAGCAGCTTCGGGACTAGCGGGGCGGGGGAGACCCAGTACTTC. The J gene is TRBJ2-5, the V gene TRBV13; 13 bases align to TRBD2. Germline trimming cut 3 bases from V and 5 bases from J; bases unmatched to any gene: 6. CDR3 length: 16 amino acids. Germline values: CDR1 PRHDT, CDR2 FYEKMQ (reference sequence).

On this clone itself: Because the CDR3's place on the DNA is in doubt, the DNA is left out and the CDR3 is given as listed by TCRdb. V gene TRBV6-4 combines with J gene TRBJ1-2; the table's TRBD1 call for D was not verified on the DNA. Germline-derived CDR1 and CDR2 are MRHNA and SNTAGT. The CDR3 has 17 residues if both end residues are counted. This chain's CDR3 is CASSVPSGQGVGYGYTF.

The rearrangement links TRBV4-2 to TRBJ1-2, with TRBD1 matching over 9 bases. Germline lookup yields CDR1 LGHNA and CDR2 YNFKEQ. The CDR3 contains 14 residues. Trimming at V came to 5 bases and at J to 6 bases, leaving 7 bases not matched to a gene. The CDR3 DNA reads TGTGCCAGCAGCTATAACACAGGGGGCGATGGCTACACCTTC. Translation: CASSYNTGGDGYTF.

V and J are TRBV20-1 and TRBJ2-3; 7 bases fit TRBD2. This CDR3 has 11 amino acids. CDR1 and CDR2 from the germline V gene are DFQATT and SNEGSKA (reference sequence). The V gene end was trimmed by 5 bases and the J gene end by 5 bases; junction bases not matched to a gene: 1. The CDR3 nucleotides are TGCAGTGCTTTAGCGGGAGATACGCAGTATTTT. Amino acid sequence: CSALAGDTQYF.

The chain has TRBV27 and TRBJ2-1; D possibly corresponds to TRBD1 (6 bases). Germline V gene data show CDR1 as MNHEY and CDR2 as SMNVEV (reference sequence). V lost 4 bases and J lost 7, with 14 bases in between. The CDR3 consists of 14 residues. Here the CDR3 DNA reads TGTGCCAGCAGTTCACAGGGTCAGGGGAATGAGCAGTTCTTC. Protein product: CASSSQGQGNEQFF.

For the CDR3, the DNA is TGTGCCAGTAAAACAGGCGATTTACGTTCGGATGAAAAACTGTTTTTT. It translates to CASKTGDLRSDEKLFF. V is TRBV19 and J is TRBJ1-4, with D perhaps matching TRBD1 (5 bases). V was clipped by 7 bases and J by 6 bases, with 21 bases between them. This CDR3 contains 16 residues. Germline lookup yields CDR1 LNHDA and CDR2 SQIVND (reference sequence).

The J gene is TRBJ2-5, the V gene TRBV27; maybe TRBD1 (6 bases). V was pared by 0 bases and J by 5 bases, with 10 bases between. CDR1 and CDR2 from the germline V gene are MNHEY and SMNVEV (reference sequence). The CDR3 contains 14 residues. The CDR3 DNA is TGTGCCAGCAGTTTATCTTCAGGGGAGGAGACCCAGTACTTC. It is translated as CASSLSSGEETQYF.

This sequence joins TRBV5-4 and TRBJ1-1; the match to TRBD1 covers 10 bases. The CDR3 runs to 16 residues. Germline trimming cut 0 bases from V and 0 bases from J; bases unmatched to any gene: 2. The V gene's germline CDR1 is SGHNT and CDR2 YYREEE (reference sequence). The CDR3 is CASSLGTGGLNTEAFF. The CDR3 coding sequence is TGTGCCAGCAGCTTGGGGACAGGGGGGTTGAACACTGAAGCTTTCTTT.

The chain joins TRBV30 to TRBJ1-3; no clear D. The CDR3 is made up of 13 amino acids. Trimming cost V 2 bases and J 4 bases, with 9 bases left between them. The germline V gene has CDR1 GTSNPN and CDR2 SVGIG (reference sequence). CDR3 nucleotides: TGTGCCTGGAGTCGGGGATCCGGAAACACCATATATTTT. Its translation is CAWSRGSGNTIYF. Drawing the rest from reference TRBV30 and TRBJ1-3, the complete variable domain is SQTIHQWPATLVQPVGSPLSLECTVEGTSNPNLYWYRQAAGRGLQLLFYSVGIGQISSEVPQNLSASRPQDRQFILSSKKLLLSDSGFYLCAWSRGSGNTIYFGEGSWLTVV.

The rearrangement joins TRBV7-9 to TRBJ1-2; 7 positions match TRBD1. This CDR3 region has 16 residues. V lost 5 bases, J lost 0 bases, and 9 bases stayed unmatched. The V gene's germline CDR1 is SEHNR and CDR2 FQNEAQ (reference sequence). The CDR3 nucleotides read TGTGCCAGCAGCGCCCACAGGGGACTAGCTAACTATGGCTACACCTTC. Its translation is CASSAHRGLANYGYTF.

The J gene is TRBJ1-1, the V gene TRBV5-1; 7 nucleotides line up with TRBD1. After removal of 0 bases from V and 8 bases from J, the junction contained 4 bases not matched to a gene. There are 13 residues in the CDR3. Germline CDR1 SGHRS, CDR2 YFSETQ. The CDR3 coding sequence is TGCGCCAGCAGCTTGGGACAGGGCGCGGAAGCTTTCTTT. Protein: CASSLGQGAEAFF.

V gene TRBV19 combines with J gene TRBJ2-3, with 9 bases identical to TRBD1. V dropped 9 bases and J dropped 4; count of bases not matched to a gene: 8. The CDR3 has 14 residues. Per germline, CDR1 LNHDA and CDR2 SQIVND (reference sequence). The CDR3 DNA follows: TGTGCCAGCAGGGGACAGGGAGTGTCAGATACGCAGTATTTT. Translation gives CASRGQGVSDTQYF.

CDR3 protein: CASTKGGLAGGWYEQYF. In DNA form, the CDR3 reads TGCGCCAGCACTAAGGGAGGGCTAGCGGGAGGTTGGTACGAGCAGTACTTC. The chain recombines TRBV5-1 with TRBJ2-7; 11 nucleotides line up with TRBD2. CDR1 SGHRS and CDR2 YFSETQ come from the germline V gene. This CDR3 has 17 amino acids. Unmatched junction bases numbered 15, after V lost 6 bases and J lost 4 bases.

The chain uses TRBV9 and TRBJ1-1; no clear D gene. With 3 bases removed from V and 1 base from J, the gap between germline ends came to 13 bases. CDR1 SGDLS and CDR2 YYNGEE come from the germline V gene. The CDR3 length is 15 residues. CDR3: CASSAIFAGNTEAFF. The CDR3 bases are TGTGCCAGCAGCGCGATATTCGCGGGGAACACTGAAGCTTTCTTT.

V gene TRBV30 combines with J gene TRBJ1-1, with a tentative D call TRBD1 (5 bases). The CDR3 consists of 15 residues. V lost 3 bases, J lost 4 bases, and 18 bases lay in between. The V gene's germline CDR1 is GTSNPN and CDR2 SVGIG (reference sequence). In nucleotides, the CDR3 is TGTGCCTGGAGGGGGTTGGGGGGGAGGATCACTGAAGCTTTCTTT. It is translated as CAWRGLGGRITEAFF.

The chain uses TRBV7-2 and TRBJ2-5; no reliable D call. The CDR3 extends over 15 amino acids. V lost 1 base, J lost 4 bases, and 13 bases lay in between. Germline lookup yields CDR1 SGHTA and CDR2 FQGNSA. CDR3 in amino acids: CASSLDRSLRETQYF. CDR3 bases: TGTGCCAGCAGCTTAGATCGGTCCCTGAGAGAGACCCAGTACTTC.

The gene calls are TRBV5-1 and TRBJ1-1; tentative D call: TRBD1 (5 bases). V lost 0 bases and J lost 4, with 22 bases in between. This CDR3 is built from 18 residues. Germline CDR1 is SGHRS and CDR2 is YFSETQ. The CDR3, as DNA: TGCGCCAGCAGCTTGGCCCTTCAGGGTGCACGGTTGGGCACTGAAGCTTTCTTT. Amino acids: CASSLALQGARLGTEAFF.

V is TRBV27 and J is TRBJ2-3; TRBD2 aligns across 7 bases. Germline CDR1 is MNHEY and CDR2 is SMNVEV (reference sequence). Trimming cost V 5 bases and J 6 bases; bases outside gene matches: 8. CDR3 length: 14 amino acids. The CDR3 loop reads CASSRAGAPDTQYF. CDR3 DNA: TGTGCCAGCAGTCGGGCGGGAGCCCCGGATACGCAGTATTTT.

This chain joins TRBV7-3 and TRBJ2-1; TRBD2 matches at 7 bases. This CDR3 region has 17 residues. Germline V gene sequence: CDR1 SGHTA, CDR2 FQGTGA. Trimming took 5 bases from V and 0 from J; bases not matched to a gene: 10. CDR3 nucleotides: TGTGCCAGCAGCCACACCGAGCGGGGCCACTCCTACAATGAGCAGTTCTTC. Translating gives CASSHTERGHSYNEQFF.

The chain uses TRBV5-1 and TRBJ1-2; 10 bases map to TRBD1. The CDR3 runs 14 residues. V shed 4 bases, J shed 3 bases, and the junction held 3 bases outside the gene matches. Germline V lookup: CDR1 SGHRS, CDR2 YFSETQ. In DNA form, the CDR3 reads TGCGCCAGCAGCGGGGACAGGGGCCACTATGGCTACACCTTC. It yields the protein CASSGDRGHYGYTF.

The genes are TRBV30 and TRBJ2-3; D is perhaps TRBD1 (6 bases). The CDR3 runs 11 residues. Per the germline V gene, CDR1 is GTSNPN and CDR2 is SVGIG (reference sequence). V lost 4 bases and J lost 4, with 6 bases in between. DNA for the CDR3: TGTGCCTGGACAGGGGCAGATACGCAGTATTTT. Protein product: CAWTGADTQYF.